Reported below is one T cell receptor (beta chain). Antigen unknown. Germline values: CDR1 LNHNV, CDR2 YYDKDF (reference sequence). The CDR3 covers 15 residues. Trimming removed 0 bases at V and 8 bases at J, with 15 bases between. The data derive from a study of blood T cells in healthy people across ages. Drawn from each donor were 8.5 to 10 milliliters of peripheral blood. Extractions gave at least 6 micrograms of total RNA per sample. Study results and limitations: Conclusively comparing naive with antigen-experienced cells was impossible with unsorted PBMCs. Long-lived donors carried more naive CD4+ cells and greater diversity than aged donors.

The authors ran a second PCR of about 6 to 11 cycles using a sample-barcoded 5' primer and a J-beta primer mix. A single record per CDR3 protein comes from TCRdb applying MiXCR to the 5' RACE reads. This table has hundreds of thousands of distinct CDR3 sequences, around 43% appearing once. This chain uses TRBV15 with TRBJ2-3; unclear D gene. Sequencing input: blood. The sequence was collected from an elderly man in good health. In nucleotides, the CDR3 is TGTGCCACCAGCAGAGAAGGAAACGCCCGCGGTACGCAGTATTTT. Amino acids: CATSREGNARGTQYF.